What follows are 20 T cell receptor beta chains derived from one specimen sequenced in a study of cytomegalovirus exposure and HLA in healthy donors. A multiplex PCR was run with 60 Vbeta primers and 13 Jbeta primers. Profiled with immunoSEQ multiplex PCR; TCRdb holds only in-frame clones, not every one. This table has tens of thousands of clones, around 72% appearing once. Sequenced: PBMCs. These receptor sequences come from a woman aged 40 to 50 in good health and CMV-seropositive.

Only a few counts were recorded for this clone. This chain uses TRBV2 with TRBJ1-4, with D possibly being TRBD1 (6 bases). V lost 6 bases and J 8 bases, leaving 13 bases between the germline ends. Germline V gene data show CDR1 as SNHLY and CDR2 as FYNNEI. This CDR3 region has 13 residues. The CDR3 loop is CASSPDSDEKLFF. The CDR3 DNA sequence: TGTGCCAGCAGCCCGGACAGCGACGAAAAACTGTTTTTT.

The chain combines TRBV29-1 with TRBJ2-3; D gene ambiguous. CDR3 size: 15 residues. Germline-derived CDR1 and CDR2 are SQVTM and ANQGSEA. The V end was cut by 1 base, the J end by 0 bases, with 11 bases between. The chain's CDR3 is CSVEGLHLSTDTQYF. As DNA, the CDR3 is TGCAGCGTTGAAGGATTACACCTTAGCACAGATACGCAGTATTTT.

On this clone: Other DNA sequences in this specimen translate into the identical CDR3. V is TRBV7-6 and J is TRBJ2-1; TRBD1 matches at 7 bases. CDR1 is SGHVS, CDR2 FNYEAQ, per germline. V shed 1 base, J shed 4 bases, and the junction held 1 base outside the gene matches. CDR3 length: 14 amino acids. The CDR3 region has the DNA TGTGCCAGCAGCTTAGGGACAGGATACAATGAGCAGTTCTTC. Translated, it gives CASSLGTGYNEQFF.

The chain employs TRBV6-5 and TRBJ1-6; 8 nucleotides align to TRBD1. The J segment lost 5 bases and the V segment lost 6 bases, leaving 3 bases of the junction unmatched. The CDR3 runs to 14 residues. Germline V gives CDR1 MNHEY, CDR2 SVGAGI. The CDR3 bases are TGTGCCAGCAGCAGACAGGGGAATAATTCACCCCTCCACTTT. It codes for CASSRQGNNSPLHF.

The chain joins TRBV21-1 to TRBJ1-5; TRBD1 is taken as the D call from the table, unchecked against the DNA. TRBV21-1 is given as a pseudogene. The CDR3 is made up of 15 amino acids. DNA of the CDR3: TGTGCCAGCGGTAATCAGGGGATGAGCAATCAGCCCCAGCATTTT. Translated: CASGNQGMSNQPQHF.

The chain employs TRBV19 and TRBJ1-4, with D possibly matching TRBD1 (6 bases). CDR1 is LNHDA, CDR2 SQIVND, per germline (reference sequence). This CDR3 has 14 residues. Trimming stripped 6 bases from V and 5 bases from J, with 13 bases between. The CDR3 nucleotides are TGTGCCAGTAGATATACAGGGCAGAATGAAAAACTGTTTTTT. It specifies CASRYTGQNEKLFF.

This chain uses TRBV5-8 with TRBJ1-2, with a weak D call TRBD1 (5 bases). The CDR3 spans 15 residues. Trimming removed 4 bases from V and 8 bases from J, with 21 bases in between. The germline gives CDR1 SGHTS, CDR2 YDEGEE. CDR3 nucleotide sequence: TGTGCCAGCAGCACCGGGACTACGTTTCGTGGGGGCTACACCTTC. As protein: CASSTGTTFRGGYTF.

This clone was detected only once. The chain employs TRBV5-4 and TRBJ1-2; D gene ambiguous. Germline V gene lookup returns CDR1 SGHNT and CDR2 YYREEE (reference sequence). CDR3 length: 20 residues. V shed 0 bases and J shed 0 bases, with 24 bases lying between them. The CDR3 is CASSLASPTGYARTNYGYTF. In DNA form, the CDR3 reads TGTGCCAGCAGCTTGGCCTCCCCGACGGGGTATGCGAGGACTAACTATGGCTACACCTTC.

The chain has TRBV14 and TRBJ2-3; D might be TRBD1 (6 bases). The CDR3 has 14 residues. CDR1 and CDR2 (germline): SGHDN, FVKESK. V was cut by 6 bases and J by 5 bases, with 15 bases left in between. The DNA for the CDR3 is TGTGCCAGCAGTCCGACAGGAACAGGAGATACGCAGTATTTT. Amino acid sequence: CASSPTGTGDTQYF. The full variable domain, rest sourced from reference TRBV14 and TRBJ2-3, is EAGVTQFPSHSVIEKGQTVTLRCDPISGHDNLYWYRRVMGKEIKFLLHFVKESKQDESGMPNNRFLAERTGGTYSTLKVQPAELEDSGVYFCASSPTGTGDTQYFGPGTRLTVL.

V is TRBV6-4 and J is TRBJ2-1, with 12 bases identical to TRBD1. Germline assignment: CDR1 MRHNA and CDR2 SNTAGT. The trim removed 6 bases at V and 8 bases at J, leaving 5 bases unmatched. CDR3 length equals 14 residues. CDR3 region: CASSRDRGHYEQFF. The CDR3 DNA follows: TGTGCCAGCAGCCGGGACAGGGGGCATTATGAGCAGTTCTTC.

The V call is TRBV30, the J call TRBJ1-5; D call uncertain. CDR1 GTSNPN and CDR2 SVGIG come from the germline V gene (reference sequence). The CDR3 sequence is 15 residues long. Trimming pared 3 bases from V and 4 bases from J, leaving 16 bases between. The CDR3 sequence: CAWRSAGPSNQPQHF. The DNA of the CDR3 is TGTGCCTGGAGATCTGCGGGCCCGTCAAATCAGCCCCAGCATTTT.

The chain is built from TRBV9 and TRBJ2-1; no reliable D call. The germline V and J ends were trimmed by 4 bases and 4 bases, with 15 bases remaining between them. Looked up from germline, CDR1 is SGDLS and CDR2 is YYNGEE. CDR3 size: 15 residues. The CDR3, as DNA: TGTGCCAGCAGCTTGACGGAGAGTGCTTACAATGAGCAGTTCTTC. Amino acids: CASSLTESAYNEQFF.

This sequence joins TRBV19 and TRBJ2-2; perhaps TRBD2 as D (6 bases). V was cut by 5 bases and J by 14 bases, with 15 bases left in between. CDR3 length: 12 amino acids. CDR1 and CDR2 (germline): LNHDA, SQIVND (reference sequence). The CDR3 loop is CASSVGGVELFF. CDR3 nucleotides: TGTGCCAGTAGTGTAGGCGGGGTGGAACTGTTTTTT.

The genes are TRBV7-3 and TRBJ2-2, with 8 nucleotides matching TRBD2. Germline V gene lookup returns CDR1 SGHTA and CDR2 FQGTGA. V was pared by 4 bases and J by 1 base, with 5 bases of the junction left unmatched. The length of the CDR3 is 16 residues. The CDR3 reads CASSSRTSLNTGELFF. CDR3 bases: TGTGCCAGCAGCTCAAGGACTAGCCTGAACACCGGGGAGCTGTTTTTT.

The chain has TRBV5-1 and TRBJ2-7; 10 nucleotides line up with TRBD1. V shed 0 bases, J shed 3 bases, and the junction held 3 bases outside the gene matches. Per germline, CDR1 SGHRS and CDR2 YFSETQ. This CDR3 comprises 15 residues. The CDR3 DNA reads as TGCGCCAGCAGCTTGGCCGGGGACAGGGGCTACGAGCAGTACTTC. Translated, it gives CASSLAGDRGYEQYF.

As DNA, the CDR3 is TGTGCCAGCAGTCCGAGAGCGGATCAGCCCCAGCATTTT. It translates to CASSPRADQPQHF. The chain couples TRBV6-1 to TRBJ1-5; D is ambiguous. The CDR3 sequence is 13 residues long. Germline loops: CDR1 MNHNS, CDR2 SASEGT. Trimming shortened V by 5 bases and J by 5 bases, and 10 bases separated the two germline ends.

The V and J genes are TRBV9 and TRBJ2-7, with TRBD2 matching 8 bases. Looked up from germline, CDR1 is SGDLS and CDR2 is YYNGEE. V was pared by 0 bases and J by 1 base, with 6 bases of the junction left unmatched. This CDR3 spans 16 amino acids. DNA for the CDR3: TGTGCCAGCAGCGTAGGGATAACTAGCGGATCCTACGAGCAGTACTTC. Protein product: CASSVGITSGSYEQYF.

The chain has TRBV7-3 and TRBJ2-3; D is unclear. With 0 bases removed from V and 0 bases from J, the gap between germline ends came to 7 bases. The CDR3 loop spans 15 amino acids. Looked up from germline, CDR1 is SGHTA and CDR2 is FQGTGA. The DNA for the CDR3 is TGTGCCAGCAGCTTAACCGCACTTAGCACAGATACGCAGTATTTT. Translating gives CASSLTALSTDTQYF. The full variable domain, in which reference TRBV7-3 and TRBJ2-3 provide the parts outside the CDR3, is GAGVSQTPSNKVTEKGKYVELRCDPISGHTALYWYRQSLGQGPEFLIYFQGTGAADDSGLPNDRFFAVRPEGSVSTLKIQRTERGDSAVYLCASSLTALSTDTQYFGPGTRLTVL.

CDR3 sequence (DNA): TGTGCCAGCAGTGAGGGGGAGGTGTACAGTGAAGCTTTCTTT. Amino acid sequence: CASSEGEVYSEAFF. V usage is TRBV6-1 and J usage is TRBJ1-1; possibly TRBD1 for D (5 bases). Trimming stripped 3 bases from V and 7 bases from J, with 15 bases between. The length of the CDR3 is 14 residues. Looked up from germline, CDR1 is MNHNS and CDR2 is SASEGT.

This chain links TRBV7-8 with TRBJ1-6; 7 positions agree with TRBD1. The length of the CDR3 is 15 residues. V dropped 3 bases and J dropped 5; count of bases not matched to a gene: 4. Germline V gene data show CDR1 as SGHVS and CDR2 as FQNEAQ. Here the CDR3 reads CASSFDRVNNSPLHF. The CDR3 nucleotides read TGTGCCAGCAGCTTCGACAGGGTGAATAATTCACCCCTCCACTTT.